This T cell receptor beta chain emerged from a study of cytomegalovirus exposure and HLA in healthy donors. Remarks on this clone: What it recognizes is unknown.

Looked up from germline, CDR1 is SEHNR and CDR2 is FQNEAQ (reference sequence). V shed 7 bases and J shed 1 base, with 22 bases lying between them. The CDR3 loop spans 17 amino acids. The PCR was carried out with 60 Vbeta primers and 13 Jbeta primers. Profiling relied on immunoSEQ multiplex PCR, and the TCRdb table lists in-frame clones only, not all of them. The table records approximately 140,000 clones, approximately 80% of them present only once. Study conclusions and caveats: When the data were analyzed later, several of the most significant clusters appeared to be linked to common viral pathogens. Researchers had no immune exposure information except CMV serostatus available.

Sample: PBMCs. The clonotype was recovered from a woman aged 40 to 49 in good health and CMV-seropositive. This chain connects TRBV7-9 to TRBJ1-2, with D perhaps matching TRBD1 (6 bases). This CDR3 reads CASTDAWGGRINYGYTF. DNA for the CDR3: TGTGCCAGCACCGACGCGTGGGGGGGCAGGATTAACTATGGCTACACCTTC.